A single sample gave rise to the 28 T cell receptor beta chains below, sequenced in a study of response to subunit inactivated influenza vaccine. TCRdb re-derived calls from the RT-PCR reads in MiXCR, one entry per CDR3 protein. The sample shows hundreds of thousands of distinct CDR3 sequences, 15% to 19% of them seen only once. The sequencing used PBMCs from blood, collected approximately 13 days after vaccination. The receptors here all came from a man between 45 and 60 years old who received an inactivated influenza vaccine.

This clonotype was seen more than once but under ten times. CDR3 bases: TGTGCCAGCAGTCCCGGGACTACCCCCTACAATGAGCAGTTCTTC. As protein: CASSPGTTPYNEQFF. J is TRBJ2-1 and V is TRBV12-3 or TRBV12-4; TRBD2 agrees at 7 bases. The CDR3 covers 15 residues. V gave up 5 bases and J gave up 2 bases; unmatched junction bases: 6.

This clonotype has only a few counts. J is TRBJ2-3 and V is TRBV2; D remains ambiguous. This CDR3 has 12 amino acids. Trimming removed 5 bases from V and 9 bases from J, with 12 bases in between. Per the germline V gene, CDR1 is SNHLY and CDR2 is FYNNEI. The CDR3 nucleotides read TGTGCCAGCAGTCCGGACCACATCACGCAGTATTTT. It is translated as CASSPDHITQYF.

This chain links TRBV11-1 with TRBJ2-1; 12 bases map to TRBD2. V was pared by 5 bases and J by 8 bases, with 16 bases of the junction left unmatched. CDR1 is SGHAT, CDR2 FQDESV, per germline (reference sequence). The CDR3 consists of 18 residues. This chain's CDR3 is CASSNRVASGRAIDEQFF. The CDR3 DNA follows: TGTGCCAGCAGCAACCGGGTTGCTAGCGGGAGGGCAATCGATGAGCAGTTCTTC.

Ten or more counts support this clonotype. The chain carries TRBV29-1 and TRBJ2-1; 9 nucleotides agree with TRBD2. CDR1 is SQVTM, CDR2 ANQGSEA, per germline. V lost 3 bases, J lost 7 bases, and 7 bases stayed unmatched. The CDR3 has 14 amino acids. For the CDR3, the DNA is TGCAGCGTTGAGTTAGCGGGAGAGGAGAATGAGCAGTTCTTC. Translated, it gives CSVELAGEENEQFF.

This clonotype was seen a few times. The chain is built from TRBV11-1 and TRBJ1-4; D is ambiguous. The CDR3 contains 19 residues. Germline CDR1 is SGHAT and CDR2 is FQDESV (reference sequence). Trimming cost V 1 base and J 0 bases, with 18 bases left between them. CDR3 in DNA: TGTGCCAGCAGCTTAGTCGGTCATTGGCGGGCTGCAACTAATGAAAAACTGTTTTTT. It is translated as CASSLVGHWRAATNEKLFF. The full variable domain, completed using reference TRBV11-1 and TRBJ1-4, is EAEVAQSPRYKITEKSQAVAFWCDPISGHATLYWYRQILGQGPELLVQFQDESVVDDSQLPKDRFSAERLKGVDSTLKIQPAELGDSAMYLCASSLVGHWRAATNEKLFFGSGTQLSVL.

This clonotype was seen only a few times. CDR3 nucleotides: TGTGCCAGCAGCGTCGCTCCCCCAGGCACAGATACGCAGTATTTT. Its protein product is CASSVAPPGTDTQYF. V is TRBV9 and J is TRBJ2-3; D not certain. V was pared by 2 bases and J by 1 base, with 11 bases between. The germline gives CDR1 SGDLS, CDR2 YYNGEE. The CDR3 has 15 amino acids.

This clonotype came up a few times. The chain uses TRBV30 and TRBJ2-1; 11 positions match TRBD2. Germline V CDR1 and CDR2: GTSNPN, SVGIG (reference sequence). This CDR3 region has 15 residues. The junction had 6 bases not matched to a gene; V was cut back by 1 base and J by 7 bases. The CDR3 region has the DNA TGTGCCTGGAGTGGAAGGCCTAGCGGGGGGAATGAGCAGTTCTTC. Translated: CAWSGRPSGGNEQFF. The full variable domain, in which reference TRBV30 and TRBJ2-1 provide the parts outside the CDR3, is SQTIHQWPATLVQPVGSPLSLECTVEGTSNPNLYWYRQAAGRGLQLLFYSVGIGQISSEVPQNLSASRPQDRQFILSSKKLLLSDSGFYLCAWSGRPSGGNEQFFGPGTRLTVL.

This rearrangement joins TRBV6-5 to TRBJ1-5; maybe TRBD1 (6 bases). The CDR3 consists of 18 residues. Germline values: CDR1 MNHEY, CDR2 SVGAGI. The V end lost 2 bases, the J end lost 4 bases, and 21 bases lay between the germline ends. The CDR3 loop reads CASSYHLSDRRKNQPQHF. CDR3 DNA sequence: TGTGCCAGCAGTTACCATTTATCGGACAGAAGGAAGAATCAGCCCCAGCATTTT.

V and J are TRBV18 and TRBJ2-1, with D perhaps TRBD1 (5 bases). Germline lookup yields CDR1 KGHSH and CDR2 LQKENI. The CDR3 consists of 14 residues. V lost 0 bases and J 12 bases, leaving 15 bases between the germline ends. The chain's CDR3 is CASSPPGTERGQFF. The CDR3 DNA reads as TGTGCCAGCTCACCACCTGGCACGGAAAGGGGGCAGTTCTTC.

V usage is TRBV20-1 and J usage is TRBJ2-7; 8 positions agree with TRBD2. Germline CDR1 is DFQATT and CDR2 is SNEGSKA (reference sequence). The V segment lost 6 bases and the J segment 5 bases; nucleotides outside the gene matches: 6. The CDR3 is 12 residues long. The CDR3 protein is CSAKRTSHEQYF. CDR3 bases: TGCAGTGCGAAAAGGACTAGCCACGAGCAGTACTTC.

This clonotype was counted a few times. The rearrangement joins TRBV5-1 to TRBJ1-1; 8 positions agree with TRBD1. CDR3 length: 15 residues. Germline V lookup: CDR1 SGHRS, CDR2 YFSETQ. The V segment lost 6 bases and the J segment 0 bases; nucleotides outside the gene matches: 7. The CDR3 bases are TGCGCCAGCACCAAAGGACAGGGTGTGAACACTGAAGCTTTCTTT. It codes for CASTKGQGVNTEAFF. The variable domain in full, completed from reference TRBV5-1 and TRBJ1-1, reads KAGVTQTPRYLIKTRGQQVTLSCSPISGHRSVSWYQQTPGQGLQFLFEYFSETQRNKGNFPGRFSGRQFSNSRSEMNVSTLELGDSALYLCASTKGQGVNTEAFFGQGTRLTVV.

This clonotype showed up just a few times. The chain links TRBV5-1 to TRBJ2-7; D might be TRBD2 (6 bases). This CDR3 region has 15 residues. Germline V gene data show CDR1 as SGHRS and CDR2 as YFSETQ. Trimming left V 3 bases short and J 5 bases short, with 18 bases between. For the CDR3, the DNA is TGCGCCAGCAGCTCGGGACTGCCCAACAAGGACGAGCAGTACTTC. Amino acids: CASSSGLPNKDEQYF.

The gene calls are TRBV7-2 and TRBJ2-5; TRBD2 might be the D (6 bases). Germline CDR1 and CDR2: SGHTA and FQGNSA. The CDR3 is 14 amino acids. Trimming shortened V by 5 bases and J by 3 bases, and 13 bases separated the two germline ends. CDR3 loop: CASSPYTGEETQYF. The CDR3 coding sequence is TGTGCCAGCAGCCCCTATACGGGAGAAGAGACCCAGTACTTC. The complete variable domain, with remaining parts taken from reference TRBV7-2 and TRBJ2-5, reads GAGVSQSPSNKVTEKGKDVELRCDPISGHTALYWYRQSLGQGLEFLIYFQGNSAPDKSGLPSDRFSAERTGGSVSTLTIQRTQQEDSAVYLCASSPYTGEETQYFGPGTRLLVL.

There are a few counts of this clonotype. The chain is built from TRBV7-2 and TRBJ2-7; 8 bases match TRBD1. This CDR3 is 14 amino acids long. J gave up 2 bases and V 4 bases, and 4 bases lay outside the gene matches. CDR1 SGHTA and CDR2 FQGNSA come from the germline V gene. The CDR3 region has the DNA TGTGCCAGCAGCTCCCGACAGGGGACCTACGAGCAGTACTTC. Residues: CASSSRQGTYEQYF.

About this clonotype itself: Sequence at one end of the junction differs from germline and may be a read error. The chain is built from TRBV12-3 or TRBV12-4 and TRBJ1-4, with 8 bases lining up with TRBD1. CDR3 length equals 19 residues. CDR3 nucleotide sequence: TGTACCAGCAGTTCCACCGGAGGGGCAGGGGGCTTAACTAATGAAAAACTGTTTTTT. Its protein product is CTSSSTGGAGGLTNEKLFF.

This clonotype was seen more than once but under ten times. The V call is TRBV4-2, the J call TRBJ2-2; D not resolved. V was shortened by 7 bases and J by 0 bases, with 15 bases between the two germline ends. Germline loops: CDR1 LGHNA, CDR2 YNFKEQ. The CDR3 length is 16 residues. In DNA, the CDR3 is TGTGCCAGCACCCCGTTCGCAGGACCGAACACCGGGGAGCTGTTTTTT. Amino acids: CASTPFAGPNTGELFF.

This clonotype was seen ten or more times. V is TRBV7-9 and J is TRBJ2-1; unclear D gene. Germline lookup yields CDR1 SEHNR and CDR2 FQNEAQ (reference sequence). This CDR3 region has 14 residues. V was shortened by 6 bases and J by 7 bases, with 16 bases between the two germline ends. The chain's CDR3 is CASSPDPVGNEQFF. The CDR3 DNA follows: TGTGCCAGCAGTCCAGACCCGGTGGGGAATGAGCAGTTCTTC.

This clonotype was counted a few times. CDR3 DNA: TGCAGTGCTAGAGATCTTCGGAGCTCCTACAATGAGCAGTTCTTC. It yields the protein CSARDLRSSYNEQFF. The genes are TRBV20-1 and TRBJ2-1; no definite D call. This CDR3 has 15 amino acids. In germline, CDR1 is DFQATT, CDR2 SNEGSKA (reference sequence). The ends were cut back, 0 bases at V and 0 bases at J, with 9 bases in the middle.

The chain uses TRBV7-9 and TRBJ2-1, with 9 bases matching TRBD2. The CDR3 has 15 amino acids. V dropped 6 bases and J dropped 5; count of bases not matched to a gene: 8. Germline V gene lookup returns CDR1 SEHNR and CDR2 FQNEAQ (reference sequence). CDR3 residues: CASRKTSGSHNEQFF. DNA for the CDR3: TGTGCCAGCAGGAAAACTAGCGGGTCTCACAATGAGCAGTTCTTC.

To note about this clonotype: A junction end diverges from the germline sequence, so it may reflect a read error. This chain joins TRBV7-9 and TRBJ2-3; D unresolved. Germline CDR1 and CDR2: SEHNR and FQNEAQ (reference sequence). This CDR3 comprises 14 residues. CDR3 bases: TGTGCCAGCAGACCCAATAGCCGCACAGTTACGCAGTATTTT. Amino acid sequence: CASRPNSRTVTQYF.

The rearrangement uses TRBV3-1 and TRBJ2-7; D gene ambiguous. CDR1 LGHDT and CDR2 YNNKEL come from the germline V gene (reference sequence). With 1 base removed from V and 2 bases from J, the gap between germline ends came to 9 bases. The CDR3 contains 14 residues. For the CDR3, the DNA is TGTGCCAGCAGCCAAGTTTCAGGCCCCTACGAGCAGTACTTC. Amino acid sequence: CASSQVSGPYEQYF.

The table lists this clonotype with many counts. This chain links TRBV29-1 with TRBJ2-1; 15 bases map to TRBD2. There are 17 residues in the CDR3. Germline values: CDR1 SQVTM, CDR2 ANQGSEA. V lost 6 bases to trimming and J lost 0 bases; unmatched junction nucleotides: 6. The CDR3 protein is CSVEGLAGGSSYNEQFF. The CDR3 coding sequence is TGCAGCGTGGAGGGACTAGCGGGAGGAAGCTCCTACAATGAGCAGTTCTTC.

The chain links TRBV12-3 or TRBV12-4 to TRBJ1-1, with 7 bases matching TRBD1. The CDR3 has 14 residues. V trimming: 6 bases; J trimming: 5 bases; junction bases outside the gene matches: 9. The CDR3 spells CASSKGQRGTEAFF. CDR3 nucleotides: TGTGCCAGCAGCAAGGGACAGAGGGGGACTGAAGCTTTCTTT.

This chain joins TRBV12-3 or TRBV12-4 and TRBJ2-3, with 10 bases identical to TRBD2. The ends lost 6 bases at V and 1 base at J; junction bases unmatched: 4. The CDR3 is 15 amino acids. Here the CDR3 DNA reads TGTGCCAGCAGCCGCAGCGGGAGGGGCACAGATACGCAGTATTTT. It translates to CASSRSGRGTDTQYF.

A few counts support this clonotype. The chain couples TRBV10-3 to TRBJ2-7; TRBD2 might be the D (6 bases). Germline V gene lookup returns CDR1 ENHRY and CDR2 SYGVKD. The CDR3 extends over 14 amino acids. V was trimmed by 4 bases and J by 1 base, leaving 11 bases between them. CDR3 sequence: CAISVKEGSYEQYF. CDR3 nucleotides: TGTGCCATCAGTGTCAAGGAGGGATCCTACGAGCAGTACTTC.

The chain uses TRBV5-1 and TRBJ2-5; D may match TRBD1 or TRBD2 (7 bases each). V lost 4 bases and J 0 bases, leaving 13 bases between the germline ends. CDR3 length: 15 residues. Germline CDR1 is SGHRS and CDR2 is YFSETQ. DNA of the CDR3: TGCGCCAGCAGCGGCCAGGGGGGGTACCAAGAGACCCAGTACTTC. Its translation: CASSGQGGYQETQYF.

At least ten counts were recorded for this clonotype. The chain carries TRBV4-2 and TRBJ1-2; D is perhaps TRBD1 (6 bases). CDR3 size: 17 residues. Per germline, CDR1 LGHNA and CDR2 YNFKEQ. Trimming stripped 3 bases from V and 4 bases from J, with 21 bases between. The CDR3 sequence is CASSQSWGLWASYGYTF. The CDR3 DNA reads TGTGCCAGCAGCCAGTCCTGGGGGCTATGGGCGAGCTATGGCTACACCTTC.

There are a few counts of this clonotype. The chain couples TRBV12-3 or TRBV12-4 to TRBJ2-7, with 11 bases identical to TRBD1. The ends lost 5 bases at V and 7 bases at J; junction bases unmatched: 7. The CDR3 loop spans 14 amino acids. CDR3 DNA: TGTGCCAGCAGTATCGGACAGGGGGCGTGGGAGCAGTACTTC. This translates into CASSIGQGAWEQYF.